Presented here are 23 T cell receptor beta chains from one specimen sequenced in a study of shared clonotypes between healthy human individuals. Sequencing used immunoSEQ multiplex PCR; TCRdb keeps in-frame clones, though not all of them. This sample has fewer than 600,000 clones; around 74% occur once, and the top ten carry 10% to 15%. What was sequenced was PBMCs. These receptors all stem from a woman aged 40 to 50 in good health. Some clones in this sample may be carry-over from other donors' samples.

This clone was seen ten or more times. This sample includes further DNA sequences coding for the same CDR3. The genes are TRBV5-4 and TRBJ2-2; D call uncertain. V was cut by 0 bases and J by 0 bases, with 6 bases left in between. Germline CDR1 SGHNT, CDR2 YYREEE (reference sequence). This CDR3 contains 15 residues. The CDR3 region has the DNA TGTGCCAGCAGCTTGGGCCTTCCGAACACCGGGGAGCTGTTTTTT. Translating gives CASSLGLPNTGELFF. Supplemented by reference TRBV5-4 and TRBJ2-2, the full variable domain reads ETGVTQSPTHLIKTRGQQVTLRCSSQSGHNTVSWYQQALGQGPQFIFQYYREEENGRGNFPPRFSGLQFPNYSSELNVNALELDDSALYLCASSLGLPNTGELFFGEGSRLTVL.

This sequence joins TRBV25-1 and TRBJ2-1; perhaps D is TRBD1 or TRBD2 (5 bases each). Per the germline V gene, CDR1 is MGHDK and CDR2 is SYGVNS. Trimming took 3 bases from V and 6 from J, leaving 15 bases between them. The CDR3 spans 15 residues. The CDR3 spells CASSELGTSGNEQFF. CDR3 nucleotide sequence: TGTGCCAGCAGTGAGTTAGGGACGTCGGGCAATGAGCAGTTCTTC. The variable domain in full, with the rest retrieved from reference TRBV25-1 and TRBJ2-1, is EADIYQTPRYLVIGTGKKITLECSQTMGHDKMYWYQQDPGMELHLIHYSYGVNSTEKGDLSSESTVSRIRTEHFPLTLESARPSHTSQYLCASSELGTSGNEQFFGPGTRLTVL.

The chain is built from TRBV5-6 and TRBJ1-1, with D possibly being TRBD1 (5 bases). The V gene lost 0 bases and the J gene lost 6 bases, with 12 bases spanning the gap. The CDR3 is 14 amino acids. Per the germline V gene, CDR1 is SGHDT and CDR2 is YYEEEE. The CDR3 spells CASSLVGRPSEAFF. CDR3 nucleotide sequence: TGTGCCAGCAGCTTGGTGGGACGTCCCTCTGAAGCTTTCTTT.

The CDR3 loop is CASSLQWSVGYTF. The CDR3 DNA reads TGTGCCAGCAGTTTGCAATGGTCCGTTGGCTACACCTTC. The chain carries TRBV28 and TRBJ1-2; no reliable D call. CDR1 is MDHEN and CDR2 is SYDVKM in the germline V gene. The CDR3 has 13 amino acids. The V end was cut by 3 bases, the J end by 7 bases, with 12 bases between.

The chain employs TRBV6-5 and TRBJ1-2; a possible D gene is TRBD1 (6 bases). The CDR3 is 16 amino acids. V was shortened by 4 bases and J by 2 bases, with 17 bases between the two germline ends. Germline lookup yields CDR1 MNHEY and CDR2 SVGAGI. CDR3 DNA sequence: TGTGCCAGCAGTTCCCCCGGGGGCCCAACAAACTATGGCTACACCTTC. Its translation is CASSSPGGPTNYGYTF.

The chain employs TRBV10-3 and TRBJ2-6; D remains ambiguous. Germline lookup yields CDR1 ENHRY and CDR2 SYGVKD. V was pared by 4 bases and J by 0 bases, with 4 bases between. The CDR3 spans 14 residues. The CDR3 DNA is TGTGCCATCAGTGGAGTCTCTGGGGCCAACGTCCTGACTTTC. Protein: CAISGVSGANVLTF.

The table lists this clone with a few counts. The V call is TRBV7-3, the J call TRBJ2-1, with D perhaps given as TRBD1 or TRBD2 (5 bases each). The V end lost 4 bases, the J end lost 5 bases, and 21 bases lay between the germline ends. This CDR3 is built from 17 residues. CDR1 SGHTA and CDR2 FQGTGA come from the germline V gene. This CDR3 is CASSSGSGGRGNNEQFF. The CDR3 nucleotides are TGTGCCAGCAGCTCGGGCTCTGGGGGACGAGGAAACAATGAGCAGTTCTTC. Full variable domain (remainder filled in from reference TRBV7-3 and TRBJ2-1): GAGVSQTPSNKVTEKGKYVELRCDPISGHTALYWYRQSLGQGPEFLIYFQGTGAADDSGLPNDRFFAVRPEGSVSTLKIQRTERGDSAVYLCASSSGSGGRGNNEQFFGPGTRLTVL.

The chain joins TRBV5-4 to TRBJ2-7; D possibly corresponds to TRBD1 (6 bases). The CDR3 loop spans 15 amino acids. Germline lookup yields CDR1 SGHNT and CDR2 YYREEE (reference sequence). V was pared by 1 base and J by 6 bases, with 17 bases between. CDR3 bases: TGTGCCAGCAGCTTGTGGGGGAGTGGCAGGGGCGAGCAGTACTTC. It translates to CASSLWGSGRGEQYF.

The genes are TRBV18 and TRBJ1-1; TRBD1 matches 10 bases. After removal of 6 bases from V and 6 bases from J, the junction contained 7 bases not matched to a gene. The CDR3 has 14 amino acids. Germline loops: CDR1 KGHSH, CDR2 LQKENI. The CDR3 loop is CASSPGQGTPEAFF. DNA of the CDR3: TGTGCCAGCTCGCCGGGACAGGGGACCCCTGAAGCTTTCTTT.

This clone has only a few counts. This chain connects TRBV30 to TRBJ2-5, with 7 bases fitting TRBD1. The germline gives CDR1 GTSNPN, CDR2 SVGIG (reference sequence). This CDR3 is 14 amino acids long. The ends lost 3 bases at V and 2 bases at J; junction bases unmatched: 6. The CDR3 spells CAWSAGTEQETQYF. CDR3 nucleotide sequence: TGTGCCTGGAGCGCAGGGACAGAACAAGAGACCCAGTACTTC.

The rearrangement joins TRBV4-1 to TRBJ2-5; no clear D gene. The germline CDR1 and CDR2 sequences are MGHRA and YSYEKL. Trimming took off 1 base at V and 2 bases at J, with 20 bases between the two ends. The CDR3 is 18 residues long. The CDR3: CASSQASVGMLGQETQYF. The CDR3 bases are TGCGCCAGCAGCCAAGCCTCGGTAGGGATGCTTGGTCAAGAGACCCAGTACTTC.

This CDR3 reads CASSARYLHSYEQYF. The CDR3 bases are TGTGCCAGCAGCGCTAGATACTTGCACTCCTACGAGCAGTACTTC. V gene TRBV7-2 combines with J gene TRBJ2-5; D not resolved. The end of the DNA aligns better with TRBJ2-7, so the J call may be wrong. There are 15 residues in the CDR3. Germline CDR1 SGHTA, CDR2 FQGNSA.

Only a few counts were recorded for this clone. CDR3 in amino acids: CASSPSTGRYGYTF. The CDR3 DNA follows: TGTGCCAGCAGCCCCTCGACAGGTCGATATGGCTACACCTTC. The chain carries TRBV7-8 and TRBJ1-2; a weak D match, TRBD1 (6 bases). V lost 5 bases, J lost 5 bases, and 15 bases lay in between. The CDR3 length is 14 residues. Germline loops: CDR1 SGHVS, CDR2 FQNEAQ.

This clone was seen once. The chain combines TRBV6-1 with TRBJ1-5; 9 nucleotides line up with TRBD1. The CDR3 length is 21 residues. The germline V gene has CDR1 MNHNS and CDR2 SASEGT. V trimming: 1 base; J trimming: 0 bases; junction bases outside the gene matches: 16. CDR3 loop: CASSEGNRWRTGARSNQPQHF. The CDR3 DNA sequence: TGTGCCAGCAGTGAAGGGAACAGGTGGAGGACAGGGGCCCGTAGCAATCAGCCCCAGCATTTT.

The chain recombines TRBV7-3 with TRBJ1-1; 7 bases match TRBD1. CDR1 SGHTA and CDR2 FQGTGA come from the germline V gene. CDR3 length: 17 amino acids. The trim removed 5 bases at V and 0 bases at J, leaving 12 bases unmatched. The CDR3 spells CASSLEGARGMNTEAFF. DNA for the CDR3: TGTGCCAGCAGCCTGGAGGGGGCCAGGGGGATGAACACTGAAGCTTTCTTT.

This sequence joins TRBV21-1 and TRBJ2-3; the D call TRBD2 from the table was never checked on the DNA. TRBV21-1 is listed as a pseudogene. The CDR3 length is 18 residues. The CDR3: CASSKVELAVPSTDTQYF. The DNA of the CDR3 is TGTGCCAGCAGCAAAGTCGAGCTAGCGGTACCTAGCACAGATACGCAGTATTTT.

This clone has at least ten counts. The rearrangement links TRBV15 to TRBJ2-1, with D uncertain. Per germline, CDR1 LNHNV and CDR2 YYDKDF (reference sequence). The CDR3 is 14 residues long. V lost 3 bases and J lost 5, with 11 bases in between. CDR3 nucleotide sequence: TGTGCCACCAGCAGGGACCCAACACACAATGAGCAGTTCTTC. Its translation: CATSRDPTHNEQFF.

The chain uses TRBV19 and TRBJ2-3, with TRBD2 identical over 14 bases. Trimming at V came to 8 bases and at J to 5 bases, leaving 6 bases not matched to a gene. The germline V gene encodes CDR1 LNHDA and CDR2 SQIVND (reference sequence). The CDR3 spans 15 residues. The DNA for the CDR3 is TGTGCCAGTCTCGGGACTAGCGGGAGTATAGATACGCAGTATTTT. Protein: CASLGTSGSIDTQYF. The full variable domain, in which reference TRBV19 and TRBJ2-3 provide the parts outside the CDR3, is DGGITQSPKYLFRKEGQNVTLSCEQNLNHDAMYWYRQDPGQGLRLIYYSQIVNDFQKGDIAEGYSVSREKKESFPLTVTSAQKNPTAFYLCASLGTSGSIDTQYFGPGTRLTVL.

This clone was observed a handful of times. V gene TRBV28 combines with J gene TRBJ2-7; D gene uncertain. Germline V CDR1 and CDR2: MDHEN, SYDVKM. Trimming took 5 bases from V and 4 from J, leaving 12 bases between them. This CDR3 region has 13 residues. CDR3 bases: TGTGCCAGCAGTATCCCCGGACGGTACGAGCAGTACTTC. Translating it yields CASSIPGRYEQYF.

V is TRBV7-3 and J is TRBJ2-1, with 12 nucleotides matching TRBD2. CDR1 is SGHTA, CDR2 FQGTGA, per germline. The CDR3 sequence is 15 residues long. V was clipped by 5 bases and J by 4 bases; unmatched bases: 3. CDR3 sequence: CASSPTSGGYNEQFF. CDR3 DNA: TGTGCCAGCAGCCCAACTAGCGGGGGGTACAATGAGCAGTTCTTC.

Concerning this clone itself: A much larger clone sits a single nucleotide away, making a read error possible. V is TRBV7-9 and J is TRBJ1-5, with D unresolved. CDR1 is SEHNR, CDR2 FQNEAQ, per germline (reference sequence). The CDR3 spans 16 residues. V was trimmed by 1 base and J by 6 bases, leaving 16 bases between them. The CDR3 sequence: CASSLVRLQVGQPQHF. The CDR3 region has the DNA TGTGCCAGCAGCTTAGTCCGTTTGCAGGTAGGTCAGCCCCAGCATTTT.

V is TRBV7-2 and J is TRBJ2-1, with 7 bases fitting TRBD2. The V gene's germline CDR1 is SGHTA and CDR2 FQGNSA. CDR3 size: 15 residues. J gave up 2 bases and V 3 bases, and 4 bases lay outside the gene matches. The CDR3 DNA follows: TGTGCCAGCAGCTTTGCGGGAGCGGCCTACAATGAGCAGTTCTTC. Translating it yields CASSFAGAAYNEQFF.

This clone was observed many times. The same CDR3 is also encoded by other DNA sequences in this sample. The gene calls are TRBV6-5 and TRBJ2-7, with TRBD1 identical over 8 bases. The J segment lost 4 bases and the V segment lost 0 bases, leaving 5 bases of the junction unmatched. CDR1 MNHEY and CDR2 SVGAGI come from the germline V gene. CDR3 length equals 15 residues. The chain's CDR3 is CASSYSPQGGYEQYF. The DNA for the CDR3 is TGTGCCAGCAGTTACTCACCACAGGGGGGATACGAGCAGTACTTC.